A selection of T cell receptor beta chains follows, all from one sample in a study of blood T cell repertoires in COVID-19. Repertoires were generated with immunoSEQ multiplex PCR, while TCRdb's copy carries only in-frame clones and drops some. The table lists approximately 200,000 clones, almost 90% of them singletons. Sequencing was performed on peripheral blood. The receptors stem from a man between 18 and 29 years old with active or convalescent COVID-19. The CDR3 runs from the conserved cysteine through the conserved F or W. D genes are given only for firm matches. A row's size may be missing; if present it is once, few, many or a size class.

d_gene: .; v_gene: TRBV20-1; j_gene: TRBJ2-3; abundance: .; CDR3aa: CSANRDTQYF
d_gene: TRBD2; v_gene: TRBV11-3; j_gene: TRBJ2-1; abundance: .; CDR3aa: CASSLSGRTEYNEQFF
d_gene: .; v_gene: TRBV14; j_gene: TRBJ2-2; abundance: .; CDR3aa: CASSQGSGVNTGELFF
d_gene: .; v_gene: TRBV27; j_gene: TRBJ1-5; abundance: .; CDR3aa: CASSLYGGGGQPQHF
d_gene: .; v_gene: TRBV10-2; j_gene: TRBJ2-7; abundance: .; CDR3aa: CASRGPGTNPYEQYF
d_gene: .; v_gene: TRBV28; j_gene: TRBJ1-1; abundance: .; CDR3aa: CASSPPDRLSNTEAFF
d_gene: .; v_gene: TRBV19; j_gene: TRBJ2-2; abundance: .; CDR3aa: CASSGTGVRGTGELFF
d_gene: .; v_gene: TRBV28; j_gene: TRBJ2-7; abundance: .; CDR3aa: CASSFVSGRGYEQYF
d_gene: TRBD1; v_gene: TRBV19; j_gene: TRBJ1-1; abundance: once; CDR3aa: CASSYGTGSPTEAFF
d_gene: .; v_gene: TRBV19; j_gene: TRBJ1-1; abundance: .; CDR3aa: CASSNGRTEFTEAFF
d_gene: TRBD1; v_gene: TRBV27; j_gene: TRBJ2-7; abundance: .; CDR3aa: CASRKQGQGGGEQYF
d_gene: .; v_gene: TRBV10-1; j_gene: TRBJ2-3; abundance: .; CDR3aa: CASSERWDTQYF
d_gene: .; v_gene: TRBV6-1; j_gene: TRBJ1-4; abundance: .; CDR3aa: CASSEGLFLGKLFF
d_gene: .; v_gene: TRBV5-1; j_gene: TRBJ1-2; abundance: .; CDR3aa: CASSQDSAYGGYTF
d_gene: .; v_gene: TRBV11-3; j_gene: TRBJ1-3; abundance: .; CDR3aa: CASSFDSNPGNTIYF
d_gene: .; v_gene: TRBV7-4; j_gene: TRBJ2-4; abundance: .; CDR3aa: CASRSQGHKAKNIQYF
d_gene: .; v_gene: TRBV6-5; j_gene: TRBJ1-2; abundance: .; CDR3aa: CASSGIGTYYGYTF
d_gene: TRBD1; v_gene: TRBV10-3; j_gene: TRBJ2-7; abundance: .; CDR3aa: CAISRDSYEQYF
d_gene: TRBD1; v_gene: TRBV5-1; j_gene: TRBJ1-1; abundance: once; CDR3aa: CASSLGRQGGTEAFF
d_gene: TRBD1; v_gene: TRBV27; j_gene: TRBJ1-1; abundance: .; CDR3aa: CASSFTGGVDTEAFF
d_gene: .; v_gene: TRBV20-1; j_gene: TRBJ2-5; abundance: once; CDR3aa: CSASGGPQETQYF
d_gene: TRBD1; v_gene: TRBV29-1; j_gene: TRBJ2-3; abundance: once; CDR3aa: CSVTGTAPDTQYF
d_gene: .; v_gene: TRBV6-2/TRBV6-3; j_gene: TRBJ1-1; abundance: .; CDR3aa: CASSYSGGALSEAFF
d_gene: .; v_gene: TRBV7-9; j_gene: TRBJ1-2; abundance: .; CDR3aa: CASSPGWQGDGYTF
d_gene: TRBD1; v_gene: TRBV28; j_gene: TRBJ1-1; abundance: .; CDR3aa: CASKFWDSLQNTEAFF
d_gene: TRBD1; v_gene: TRBV24-1; j_gene: TRBJ2-5; abundance: .; CDR3aa: CATSDPGTGREETQYF
d_gene: .; v_gene: TRBV10-3; j_gene: TRBJ2-1; abundance: few; CDR3aa: CAISLEGDGNEQFF
d_gene: TRBD2; v_gene: TRBV9; j_gene: TRBJ2-2; abundance: .; CDR3aa: CASSVPGLAGRNTGELFF
d_gene: TRBD1; v_gene: TRBV19; j_gene: TRBJ2-3; abundance: .; CDR3aa: CASSIGGQGGDTQYF
d_gene: .; v_gene: TRBV5-1; j_gene: TRBJ1-2; abundance: once; CDR3aa: CASSLATGLDGYTF
d_gene: .; v_gene: TRBV14; j_gene: TRBJ2-5; abundance: .; CDR3aa: CASSQALVETQYF
d_gene: .; v_gene: TRBV28; j_gene: TRBJ1-3; abundance: .; CDR3aa: CASQGPVAQGNTIYF
d_gene: .; v_gene: TRBV5-4; j_gene: TRBJ2-5; abundance: once; CDR3aa: CASSLVQGETQYF
d_gene: .; v_gene: TRBV29-1; j_gene: TRBJ2-7; abundance: .; CDR3aa: CSAGSQGGEQYF
d_gene: .; v_gene: TRBV6-5; j_gene: TRBJ1-5; abundance: .; CDR3aa: CASRASGNQPQHF
d_gene: TRBD2; v_gene: TRBV9; j_gene: TRBJ2-1; abundance: .; CDR3aa: CASSPRDSGSSSSYNEQFF
d_gene: .; v_gene: TRBV2; j_gene: TRBJ2-1; abundance: .; CDR3aa: CASSGPPGYSYNEQFF